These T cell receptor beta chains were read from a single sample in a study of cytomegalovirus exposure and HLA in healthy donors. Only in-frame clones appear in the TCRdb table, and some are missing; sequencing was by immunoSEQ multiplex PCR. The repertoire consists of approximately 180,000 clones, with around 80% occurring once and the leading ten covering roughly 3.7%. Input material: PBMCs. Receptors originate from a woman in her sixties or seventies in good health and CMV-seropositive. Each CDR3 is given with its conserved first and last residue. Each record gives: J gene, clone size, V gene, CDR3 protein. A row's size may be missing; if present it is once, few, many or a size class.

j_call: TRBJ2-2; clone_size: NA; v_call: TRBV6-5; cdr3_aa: CASSFTGTGVTGELFF
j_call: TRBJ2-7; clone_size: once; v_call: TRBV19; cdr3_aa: CASSTGRYEQYF
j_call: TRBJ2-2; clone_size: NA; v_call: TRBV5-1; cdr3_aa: CASSLRDTYTGELFF
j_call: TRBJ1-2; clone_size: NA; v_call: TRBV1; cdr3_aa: CTSSQDIWSPLGGYTF
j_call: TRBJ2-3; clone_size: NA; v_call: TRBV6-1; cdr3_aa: CASTQQGWGTDTQYF
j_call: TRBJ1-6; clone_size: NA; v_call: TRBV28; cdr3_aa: CASSPRTGWISPLHF
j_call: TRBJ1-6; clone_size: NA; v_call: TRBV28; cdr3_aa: CALKEAVNSPLHF
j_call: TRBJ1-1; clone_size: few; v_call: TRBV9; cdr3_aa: CASSVSGQGETEAFF
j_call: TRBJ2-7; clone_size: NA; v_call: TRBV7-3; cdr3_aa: CASSLNRGDEQYF
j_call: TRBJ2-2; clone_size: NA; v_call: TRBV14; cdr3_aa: CASSQDPPLELFF
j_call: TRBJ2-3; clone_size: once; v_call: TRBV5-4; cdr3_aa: CASSPPGTSKYTQYF
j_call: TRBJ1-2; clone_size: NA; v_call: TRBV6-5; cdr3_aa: CASSWDRYYGYTF
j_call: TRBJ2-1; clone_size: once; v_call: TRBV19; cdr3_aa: CASSMGDRGNDNEQFF
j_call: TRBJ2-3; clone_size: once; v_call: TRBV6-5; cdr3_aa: CASSLTARPGDTQYF
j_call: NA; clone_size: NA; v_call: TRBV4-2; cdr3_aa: CASSQDRGGRYEQYF
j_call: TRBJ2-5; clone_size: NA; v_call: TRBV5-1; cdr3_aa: CASSLSTGTQETQYF
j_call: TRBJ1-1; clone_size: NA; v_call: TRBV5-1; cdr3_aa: CASSLGDNTEAFF
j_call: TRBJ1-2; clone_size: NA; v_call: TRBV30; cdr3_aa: CAWSVRQGLYGYTF
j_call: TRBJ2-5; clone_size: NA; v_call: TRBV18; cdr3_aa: CASSLAGNGETQYF
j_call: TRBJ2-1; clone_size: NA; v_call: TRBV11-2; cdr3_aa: CASSLEGASAGSNEQFF
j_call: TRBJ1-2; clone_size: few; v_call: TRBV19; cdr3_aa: CASSSRERGYTF
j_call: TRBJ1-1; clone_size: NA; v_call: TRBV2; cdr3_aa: CASSVYMNTEAFF
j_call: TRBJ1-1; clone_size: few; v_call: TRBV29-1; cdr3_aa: CSVESLTGAPNTEAFF
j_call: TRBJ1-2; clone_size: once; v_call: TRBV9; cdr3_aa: CASSASGYGYTF
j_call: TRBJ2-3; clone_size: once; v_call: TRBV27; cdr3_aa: CASIKHRGADTQYF
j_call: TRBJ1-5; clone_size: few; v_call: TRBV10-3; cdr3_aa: CAISGGTGGADQPQHF
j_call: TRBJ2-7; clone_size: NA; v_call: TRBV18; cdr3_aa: CASSPRQGTYEQYF
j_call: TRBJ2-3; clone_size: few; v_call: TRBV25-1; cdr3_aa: CASSVGGGTDTQYF
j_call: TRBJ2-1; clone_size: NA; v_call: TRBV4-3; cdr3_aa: CASSQDLLAGRNEQFF
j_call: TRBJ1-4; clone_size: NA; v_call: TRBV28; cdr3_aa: CASSRGTFNEKLFF
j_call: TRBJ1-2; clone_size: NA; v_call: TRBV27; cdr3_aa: CASSLSTGVNGYTF
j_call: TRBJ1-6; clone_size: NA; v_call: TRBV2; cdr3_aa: CASRAGQGIESYNSPLHF
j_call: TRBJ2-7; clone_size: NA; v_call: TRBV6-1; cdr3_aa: CASSDGQGHEQYF
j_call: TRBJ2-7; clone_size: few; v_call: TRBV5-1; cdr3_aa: CASSLQGAGYEQYF
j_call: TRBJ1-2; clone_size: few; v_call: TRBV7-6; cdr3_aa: CASSLSGIGYTF
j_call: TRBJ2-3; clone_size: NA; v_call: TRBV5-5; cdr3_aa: CASSSGTSGRNTDTQYF
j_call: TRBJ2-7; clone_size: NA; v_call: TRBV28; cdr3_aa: CASRIRGGGLGEQYF
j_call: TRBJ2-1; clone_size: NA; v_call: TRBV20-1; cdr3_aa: CSALIAPEQFF
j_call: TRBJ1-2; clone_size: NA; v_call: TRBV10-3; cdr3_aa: CAITPDRENYGYTF
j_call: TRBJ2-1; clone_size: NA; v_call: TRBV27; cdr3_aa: CASSLRLAGARYNEQFF
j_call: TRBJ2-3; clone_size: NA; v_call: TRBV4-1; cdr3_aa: CASSDTGGSTDTQYF
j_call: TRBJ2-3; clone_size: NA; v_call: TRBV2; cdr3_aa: CASSEEVAGKLDTQYF
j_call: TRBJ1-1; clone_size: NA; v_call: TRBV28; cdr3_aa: CASRPSSGQGLTNTEAFF
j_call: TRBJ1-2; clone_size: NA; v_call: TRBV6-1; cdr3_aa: CASSEFNRGLVGYTF